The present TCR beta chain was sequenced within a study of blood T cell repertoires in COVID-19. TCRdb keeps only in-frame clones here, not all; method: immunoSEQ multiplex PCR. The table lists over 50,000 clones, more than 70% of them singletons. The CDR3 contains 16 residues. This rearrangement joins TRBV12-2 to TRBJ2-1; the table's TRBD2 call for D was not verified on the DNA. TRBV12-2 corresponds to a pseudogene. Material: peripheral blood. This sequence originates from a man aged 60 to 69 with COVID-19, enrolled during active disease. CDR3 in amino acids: CASRLEAGSDYNEQFF. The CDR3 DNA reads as TGTGCAAGTCGCTTAGAAGCGGGATCGGACTACAATGAGCAGTTCTTC.